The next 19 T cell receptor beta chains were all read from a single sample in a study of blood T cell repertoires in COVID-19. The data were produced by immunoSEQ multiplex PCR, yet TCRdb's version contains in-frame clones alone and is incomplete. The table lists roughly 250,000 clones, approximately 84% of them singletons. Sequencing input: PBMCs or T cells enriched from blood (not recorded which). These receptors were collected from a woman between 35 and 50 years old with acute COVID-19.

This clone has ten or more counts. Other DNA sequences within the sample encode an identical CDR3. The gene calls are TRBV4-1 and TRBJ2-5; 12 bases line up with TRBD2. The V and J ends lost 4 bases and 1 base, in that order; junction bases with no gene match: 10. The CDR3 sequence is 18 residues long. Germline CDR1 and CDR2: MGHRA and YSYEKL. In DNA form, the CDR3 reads TGCGCCAGCAGCCTCCGCTCGACTAGCGGGAGTGCCCAAGAGACCCAGTACTTC. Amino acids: CASSLRSTSGSAQETQYF.

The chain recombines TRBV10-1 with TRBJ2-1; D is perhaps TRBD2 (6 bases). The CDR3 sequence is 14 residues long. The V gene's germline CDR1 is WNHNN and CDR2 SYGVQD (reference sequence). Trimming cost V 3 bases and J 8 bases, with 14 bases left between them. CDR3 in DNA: TGCGCCAGCAGTGACCCCGGGAGTAGCCATGAGCAGTTCTTC. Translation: CASSDPGSSHEQFF.

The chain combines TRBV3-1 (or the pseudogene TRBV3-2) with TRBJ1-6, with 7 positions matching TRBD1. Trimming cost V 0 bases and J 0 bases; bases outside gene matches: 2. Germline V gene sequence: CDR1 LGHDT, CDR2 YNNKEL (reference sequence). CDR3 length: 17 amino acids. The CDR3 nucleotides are TGTGCCAGCAGCCAAGATGGACAGGCCTCCTATAATTCACCCCTCCACTTT. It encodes CASSQDGQASYNSPLHF.

As DNA, the CDR3 is TGTGCCACCAGTGAACTGGGTGGCGGGAGGCAGACCCAGTACTTC. This sequence encodes CATSELGGGRQTQYF. The chain couples TRBV24-1 to TRBJ2-5; 8 bases fit TRBD2. CDR1 and CDR2 (germline): KGHDR, SFDVKD. The trim removed 4 bases at V and 6 bases at J, leaving 9 bases unmatched. This CDR3 is 15 amino acids long.

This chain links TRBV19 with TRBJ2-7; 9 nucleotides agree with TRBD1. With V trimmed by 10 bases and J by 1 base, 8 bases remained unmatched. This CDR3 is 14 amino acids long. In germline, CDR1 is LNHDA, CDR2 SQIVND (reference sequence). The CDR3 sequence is CATSPGTGSYEQYF. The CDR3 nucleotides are TGTGCCACGAGCCCGGGGACAGGGTCCTACGAGCAGTACTTC.

This CDR3 reads CASSLAGYGTDTQYF. The CDR3 DNA follows: TGTGCCAGCAGCTTAGCGGGTTACGGTACAGATACGCAGTATTTT. This sequence joins TRBV11-2 and TRBJ2-3, with D unresolved. The V end lost 1 base, the J end lost 3 bases, and 11 bases lay between the germline ends. Germline CDR1 reads SGHAT; CDR2 reads FQNNGV. This CDR3 is 15 amino acids long.

This CDR3 is CASSPLMGGVYNEQFF. The CDR3 nucleotides read TGTGCCAGCAGCCCGTTGATGGGGGGGGTCTACAATGAGCAGTTCTTC. The chain couples TRBV3-1 (or the pseudogene TRBV3-2) to TRBJ2-1, with 7 bases aligning to TRBD2. The J segment lost 3 bases and the V segment lost 4 bases, leaving 9 bases of the junction unmatched. CDR3 length: 16 amino acids. Looked up from germline, CDR1 is LGHDT and CDR2 is YNNKEL (reference sequence).

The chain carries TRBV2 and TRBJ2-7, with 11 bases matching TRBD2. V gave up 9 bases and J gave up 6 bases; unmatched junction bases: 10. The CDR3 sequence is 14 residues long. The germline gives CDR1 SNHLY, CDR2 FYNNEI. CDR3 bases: TGTGCCAGGTCGGATAGCGGGAGGGCCTTCGAGCAGTACTTC. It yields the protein CARSDSGRAFEQYF. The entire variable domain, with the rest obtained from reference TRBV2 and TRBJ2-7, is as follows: EPEVTQTPSHQVTQMGQEVILRCVPISNHLYFYWYRQILGQKVEFLVSFYNNEISEKSEIFDDQFSVERPDGSNFTLKIRSTKLEDSAMYFCARSDSGRAFEQYFGPGTRLTVT.

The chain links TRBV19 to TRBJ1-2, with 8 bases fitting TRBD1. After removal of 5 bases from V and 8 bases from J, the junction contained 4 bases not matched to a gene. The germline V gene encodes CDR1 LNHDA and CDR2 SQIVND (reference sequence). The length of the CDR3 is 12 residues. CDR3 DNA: TGTGCCAGTAGTCCGGACAGGGTCGGCTACACCTTC. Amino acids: CASSPDRVGYTF.

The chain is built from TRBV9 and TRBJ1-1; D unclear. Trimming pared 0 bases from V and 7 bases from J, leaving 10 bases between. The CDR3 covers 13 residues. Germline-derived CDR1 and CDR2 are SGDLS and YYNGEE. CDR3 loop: CASSVGSLSEAFF. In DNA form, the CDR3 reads TGTGCCAGCAGCGTAGGGTCCCTCAGTGAAGCTTTCTTT.

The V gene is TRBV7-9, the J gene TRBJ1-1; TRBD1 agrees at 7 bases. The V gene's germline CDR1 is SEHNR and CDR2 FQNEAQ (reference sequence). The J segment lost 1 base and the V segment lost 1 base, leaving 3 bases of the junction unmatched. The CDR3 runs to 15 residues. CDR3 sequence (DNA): TGTGCCAGCAGCTTAGGAGACAGGGAGAACACTGAAGCTTTCTTT. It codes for CASSLGDRENTEAFF.

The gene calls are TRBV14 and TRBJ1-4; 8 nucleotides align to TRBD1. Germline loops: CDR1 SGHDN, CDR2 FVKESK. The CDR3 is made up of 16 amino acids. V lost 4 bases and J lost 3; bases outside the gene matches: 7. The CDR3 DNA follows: TGTGCCAGCAGCCTCACGCAGGGGGCAGCTAATGAAAAACTGTTTTTT. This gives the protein CASSLTQGAANEKLFF. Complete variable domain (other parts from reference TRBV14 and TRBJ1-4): EAGVTQFPSHSVIEKGQTVTLRCDPISGHDNLYWYRRVMGKEIKFLLHFVKESKQDESGMPNNRFLAERTGGTYSTLKVQPAELEDSGVYFCASSLTQGAANEKLFFGSGTQLSVL.

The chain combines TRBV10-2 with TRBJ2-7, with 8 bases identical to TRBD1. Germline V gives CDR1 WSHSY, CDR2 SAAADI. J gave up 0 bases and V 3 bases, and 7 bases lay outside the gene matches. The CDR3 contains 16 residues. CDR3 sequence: CASSEPTGVTSYEQYF. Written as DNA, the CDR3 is TGCGCCAGCAGTGAACCGACAGGGGTTACCTCCTACGAGCAGTACTTC.

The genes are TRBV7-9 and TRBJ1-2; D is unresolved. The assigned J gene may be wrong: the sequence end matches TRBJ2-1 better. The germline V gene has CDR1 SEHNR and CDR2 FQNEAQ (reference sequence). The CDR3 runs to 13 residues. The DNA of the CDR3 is TGTGCCAGCAGCTTAGTTTTGGGCCCTTACCAGTTCTTC. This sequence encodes CASSLVLGPYQFF.

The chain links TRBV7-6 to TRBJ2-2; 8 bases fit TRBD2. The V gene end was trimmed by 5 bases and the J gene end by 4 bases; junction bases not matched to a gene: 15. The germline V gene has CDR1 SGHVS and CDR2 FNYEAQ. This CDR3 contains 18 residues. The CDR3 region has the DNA TGTGCCAGCAGCCTCAGGGCATTAGCGGGAATTGGCACCGGGGAGCTGTTTTTT. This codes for CASSLRALAGIGTGELFF.

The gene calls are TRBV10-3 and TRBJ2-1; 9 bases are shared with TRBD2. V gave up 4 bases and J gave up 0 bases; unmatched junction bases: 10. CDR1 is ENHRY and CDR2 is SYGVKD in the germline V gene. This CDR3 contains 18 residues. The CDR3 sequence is CAISGGGTSGPSYNEQFF. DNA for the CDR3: TGTGCCATCAGTGGTGGGGGCACTAGCGGGCCCTCCTACAATGAGCAGTTCTTC.

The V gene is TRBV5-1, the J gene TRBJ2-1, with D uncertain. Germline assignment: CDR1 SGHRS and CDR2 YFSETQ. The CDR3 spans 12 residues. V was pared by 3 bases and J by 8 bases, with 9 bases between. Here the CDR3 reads CASSSLNYEQFF. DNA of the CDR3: TGCGCCAGCAGCTCTCTAAATTATGAGCAGTTCTTC.

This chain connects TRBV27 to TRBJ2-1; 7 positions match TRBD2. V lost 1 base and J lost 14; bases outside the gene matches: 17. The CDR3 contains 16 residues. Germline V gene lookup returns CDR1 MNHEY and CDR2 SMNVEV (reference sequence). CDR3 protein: CASSLYTGGTGREKFF. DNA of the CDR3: TGTGCCAGCAGTTTATATACGGGAGGAACTGGTAGAGAAAAGTTCTTC.

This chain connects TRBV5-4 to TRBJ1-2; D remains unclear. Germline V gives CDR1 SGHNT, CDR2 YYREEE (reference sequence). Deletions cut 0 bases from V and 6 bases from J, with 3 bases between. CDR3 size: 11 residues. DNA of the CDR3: TGTGCCAGCAGCTTGGCTGATGGCTACACCTTC. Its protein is CASSLADGYTF.